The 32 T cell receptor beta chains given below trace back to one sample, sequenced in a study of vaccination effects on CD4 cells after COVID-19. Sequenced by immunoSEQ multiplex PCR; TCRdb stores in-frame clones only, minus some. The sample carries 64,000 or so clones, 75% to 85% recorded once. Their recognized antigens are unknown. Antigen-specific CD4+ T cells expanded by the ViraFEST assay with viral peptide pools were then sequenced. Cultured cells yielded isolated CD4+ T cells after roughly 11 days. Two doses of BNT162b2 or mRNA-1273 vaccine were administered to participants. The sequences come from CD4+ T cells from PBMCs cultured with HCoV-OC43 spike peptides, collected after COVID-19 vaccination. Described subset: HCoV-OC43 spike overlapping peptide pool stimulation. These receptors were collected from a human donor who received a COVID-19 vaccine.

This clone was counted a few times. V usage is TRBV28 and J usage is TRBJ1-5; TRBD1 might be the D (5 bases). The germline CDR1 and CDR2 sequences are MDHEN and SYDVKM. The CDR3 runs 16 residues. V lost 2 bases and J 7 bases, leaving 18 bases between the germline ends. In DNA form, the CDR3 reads TGTGCCAGCAGTTTAAACACCGGGACCCCGAGGCAGCCCCAGCATTTT. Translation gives CASSLNTGTPRQPQHF.

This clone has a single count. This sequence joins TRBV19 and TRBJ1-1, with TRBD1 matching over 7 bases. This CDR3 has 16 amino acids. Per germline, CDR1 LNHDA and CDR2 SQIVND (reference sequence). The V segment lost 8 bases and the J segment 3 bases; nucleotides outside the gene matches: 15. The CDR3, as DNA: TGTGCCAGTGGGACTTGGGACAGCTTAATGGACACTGAAGCTTTCTTT. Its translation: CASGTWDSLMDTEAFF.

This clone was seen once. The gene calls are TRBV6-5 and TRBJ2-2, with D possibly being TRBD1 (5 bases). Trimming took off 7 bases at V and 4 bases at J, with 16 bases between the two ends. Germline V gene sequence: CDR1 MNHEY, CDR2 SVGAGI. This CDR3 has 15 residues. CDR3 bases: TGTGCCAGCAATGTTAAACAGGAACTCACCGGGGAGCTGTTTTTT. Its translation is CASNVKQELTGELFF.

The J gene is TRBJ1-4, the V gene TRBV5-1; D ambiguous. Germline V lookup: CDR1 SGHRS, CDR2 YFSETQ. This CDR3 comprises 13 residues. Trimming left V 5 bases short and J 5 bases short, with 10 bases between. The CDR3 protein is CASSRTENEKLFF. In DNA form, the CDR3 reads TGCGCCAGCAGTAGGACCGAGAATGAAAAACTGTTTTTT.

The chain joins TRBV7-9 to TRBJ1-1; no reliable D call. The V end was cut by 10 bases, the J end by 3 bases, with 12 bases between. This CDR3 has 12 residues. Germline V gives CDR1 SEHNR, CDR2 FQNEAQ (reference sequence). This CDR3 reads CAKDLWDTEAFF. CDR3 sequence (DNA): TGTGCCAAAGACCTCTGGGACACTGAAGCTTTCTTT.

CDR3 bases: TGTGCCAGCGGGGGTGGGAGCTCCTATAATTCACCCCTCCACTTT. Translating gives CASGGGSSYNSPLHF. The V and J genes are TRBV2 and TRBJ1-6; tentative D call: TRBD1 (5 bases). The length of the CDR3 is 15 residues. Germline CDR1 reads SNHLY; CDR2 reads FYNNEI. V gave up 8 bases and J gave up 0 bases, with 11 bases separating them.

The CDR3 protein is CASSLSGGSSYEQYV. CDR3 DNA: TGTGCCAGCAGCTTATCCGGGGGAAGCTCCTACGAGCAGTACGTC. V usage is TRBV7-2 and J usage is TRBJ2-7, with D maybe TRBD2 (6 bases). The CDR3 has 15 residues. V was pared by 2 bases and J by 0 bases, with 11 bases between. Germline CDR1 SGHTA, CDR2 FQGNSA.

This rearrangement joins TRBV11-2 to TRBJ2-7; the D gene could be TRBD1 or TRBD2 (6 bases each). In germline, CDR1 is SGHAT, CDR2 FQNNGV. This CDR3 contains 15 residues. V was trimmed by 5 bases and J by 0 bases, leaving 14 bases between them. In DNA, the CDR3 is TGTGCCAGCAGCGCGGGACACCAGAGCTCCTACGAGCAGTACGTC. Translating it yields CASSAGHQSSYEQYV.

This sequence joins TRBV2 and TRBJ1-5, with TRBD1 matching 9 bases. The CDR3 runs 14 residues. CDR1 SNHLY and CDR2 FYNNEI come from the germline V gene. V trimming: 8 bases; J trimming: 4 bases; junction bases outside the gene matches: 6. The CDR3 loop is CASEKDRGNQPQHF. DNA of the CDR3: TGTGCCAGCGAGAAAGACAGGGGGAATCAGCCCCAGCATTTT.

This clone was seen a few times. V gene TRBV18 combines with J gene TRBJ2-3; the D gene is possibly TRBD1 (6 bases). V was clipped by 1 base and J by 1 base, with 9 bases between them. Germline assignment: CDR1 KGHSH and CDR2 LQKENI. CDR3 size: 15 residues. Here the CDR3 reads CASSPRAGGTDTQYF. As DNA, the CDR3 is TGTGCCAGCTCACCACGGGCAGGGGGCACAGATACGCAGTATTTT.

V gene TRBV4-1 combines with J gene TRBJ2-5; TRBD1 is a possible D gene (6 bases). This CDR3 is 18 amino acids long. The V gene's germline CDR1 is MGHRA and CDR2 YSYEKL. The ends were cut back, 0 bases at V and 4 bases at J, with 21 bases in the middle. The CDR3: CASSQDFFVGAGGETQYF. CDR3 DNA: TGCGCCAGCAGCCAAGATTTTTTCGTGGGGGCAGGTGGAGAGACCCAGTACTTC.

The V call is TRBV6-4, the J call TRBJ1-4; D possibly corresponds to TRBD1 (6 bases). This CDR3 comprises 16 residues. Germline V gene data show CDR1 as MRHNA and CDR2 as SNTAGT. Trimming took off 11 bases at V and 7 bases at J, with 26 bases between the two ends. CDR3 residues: CAGEHPWGQKGEKLFF. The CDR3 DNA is TGTGCCGGCGAGCACCCCTGGGGGCAGAAGGGTGAAAAACTGTTTTTT.

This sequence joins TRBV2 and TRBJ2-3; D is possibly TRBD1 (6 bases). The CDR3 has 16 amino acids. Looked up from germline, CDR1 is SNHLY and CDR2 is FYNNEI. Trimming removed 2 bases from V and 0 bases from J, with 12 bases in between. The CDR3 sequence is CASSEWGQGSTDTQYF. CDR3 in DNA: TGTGCCAGCAGTGAATGGGGGCAGGGAAGCACAGATACGCAGTATTTT. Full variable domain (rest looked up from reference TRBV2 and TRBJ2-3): EPEVTQTPSHQVTQMGQEVILRCVPISNHLYFYWYRQILGQKVEFLVSFYNNEISEKSEIFDDQFSVERPDGSNFTLKIRSTKLEDSAMYFCASSEWGQGSTDTQYFGPGTRLTVL.

The chain's CDR3 is CSVGGSTGGGSYGYTF. CDR3 coding DNA: TGCAGCGTTGGGGGATCTACCGGGGGGGGCTCCTATGGCTACACCTTC. The rearrangement joins TRBV29-1 to TRBJ1-2; weak D call: TRBD1 (6 bases). Trimming took 4 bases from V and 4 from J, leaving 22 bases between them. The CDR3 runs to 16 residues. CDR1 and CDR2 from the germline V gene are SQVTM and ANQGSEA.

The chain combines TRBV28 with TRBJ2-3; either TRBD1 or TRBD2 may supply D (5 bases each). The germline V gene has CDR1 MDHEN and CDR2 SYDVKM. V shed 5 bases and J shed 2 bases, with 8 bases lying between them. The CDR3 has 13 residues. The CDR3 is CASSRGATDTQYF. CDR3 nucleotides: TGTGCCAGCAGTCGGGGCGCCACAGATACGCAGTATTTT.

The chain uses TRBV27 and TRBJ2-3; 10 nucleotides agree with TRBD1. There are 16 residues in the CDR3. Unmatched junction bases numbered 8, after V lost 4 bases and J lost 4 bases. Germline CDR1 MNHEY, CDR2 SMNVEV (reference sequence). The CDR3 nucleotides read TGTGCCAGCAGTTCCGACAGGGGGCGGGATCCAGATACGCAGTATTTT. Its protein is CASSSDRGRDPDTQYF.

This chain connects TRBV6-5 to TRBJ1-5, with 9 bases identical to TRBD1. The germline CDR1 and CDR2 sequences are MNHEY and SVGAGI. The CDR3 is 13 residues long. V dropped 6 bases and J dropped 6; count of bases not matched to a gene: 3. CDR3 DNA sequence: TGTGCCAGCAGCCGGGACAGGGTTCAGCCCCAGCATTTT. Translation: CASSRDRVQPQHF.

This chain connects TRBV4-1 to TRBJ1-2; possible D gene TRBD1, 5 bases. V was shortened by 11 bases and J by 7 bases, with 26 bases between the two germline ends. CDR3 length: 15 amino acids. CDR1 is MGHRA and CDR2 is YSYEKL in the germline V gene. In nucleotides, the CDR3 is TGCGCCTTCTCTCCACTAGGTACCCAGGGAGGTGGCTACACCTTC. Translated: CAFSPLGTQGGGYTF.

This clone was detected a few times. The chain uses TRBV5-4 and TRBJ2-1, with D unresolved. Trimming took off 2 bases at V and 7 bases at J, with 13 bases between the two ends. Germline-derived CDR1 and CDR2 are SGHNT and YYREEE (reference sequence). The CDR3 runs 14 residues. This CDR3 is CASSFSAIGNEQFF. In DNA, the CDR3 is TGTGCCAGCAGCTTTTCCGCAATAGGGAATGAGCAGTTCTTC.

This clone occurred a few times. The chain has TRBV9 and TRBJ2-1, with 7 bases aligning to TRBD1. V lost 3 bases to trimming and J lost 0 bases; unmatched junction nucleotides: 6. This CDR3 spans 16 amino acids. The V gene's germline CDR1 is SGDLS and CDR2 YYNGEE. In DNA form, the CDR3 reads TGTGCCAGCAGCGCCGCACAGGGGCTCTCCTACAATGAGCAGTTCTTC. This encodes CASSAAQGLSYNEQFF.

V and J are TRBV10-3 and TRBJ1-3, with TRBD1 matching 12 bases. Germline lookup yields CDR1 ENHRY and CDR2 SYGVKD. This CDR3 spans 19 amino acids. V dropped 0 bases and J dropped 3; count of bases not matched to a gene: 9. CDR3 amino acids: CAISESTGTGGLFGNTIYF. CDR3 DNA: TGTGCCATCAGTGAGTCGACCGGGACAGGGGGCTTATTTGGAAACACCATATATTTT.

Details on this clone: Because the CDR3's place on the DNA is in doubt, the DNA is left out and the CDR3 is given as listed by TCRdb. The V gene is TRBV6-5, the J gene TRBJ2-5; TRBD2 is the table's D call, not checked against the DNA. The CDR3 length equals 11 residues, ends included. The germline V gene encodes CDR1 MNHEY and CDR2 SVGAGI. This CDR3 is CASSTSETQYF.

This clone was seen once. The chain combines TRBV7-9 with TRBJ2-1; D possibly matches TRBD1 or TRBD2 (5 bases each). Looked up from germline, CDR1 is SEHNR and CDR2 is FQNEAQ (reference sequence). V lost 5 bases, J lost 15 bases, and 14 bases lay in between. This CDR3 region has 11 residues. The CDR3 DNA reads TGTGCCAGCAGCCAAAGGGACCTGGGGTTCTTC. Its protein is CASSQRDLGFF.

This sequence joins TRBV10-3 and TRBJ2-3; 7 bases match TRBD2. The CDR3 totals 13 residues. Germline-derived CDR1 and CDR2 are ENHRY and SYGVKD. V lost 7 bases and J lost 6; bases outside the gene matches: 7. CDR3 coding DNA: TGTGCCATCAACGAGCGGGGAGGGGATACGCAGTATTTT. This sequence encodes CAINERGGDTQYF.

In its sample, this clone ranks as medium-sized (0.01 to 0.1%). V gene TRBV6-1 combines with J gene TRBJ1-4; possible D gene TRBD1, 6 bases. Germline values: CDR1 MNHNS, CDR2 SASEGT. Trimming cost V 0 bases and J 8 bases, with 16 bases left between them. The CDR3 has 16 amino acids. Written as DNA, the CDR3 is TGTGCCAGCAGTGAAGCGCTTCAGGCAGGGGAGGAAAAACTGTTTTTT. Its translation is CASSEALQAGEEKLFF.

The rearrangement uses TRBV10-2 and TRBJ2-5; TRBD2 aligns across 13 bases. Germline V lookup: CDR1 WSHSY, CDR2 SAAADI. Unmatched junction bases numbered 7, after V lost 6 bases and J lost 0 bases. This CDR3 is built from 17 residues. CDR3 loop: CASRPTSGGPYQETQYF. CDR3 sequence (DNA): TGCGCCAGCAGGCCGACTAGCGGGGGGCCGTACCAAGAGACCCAGTACTTC.

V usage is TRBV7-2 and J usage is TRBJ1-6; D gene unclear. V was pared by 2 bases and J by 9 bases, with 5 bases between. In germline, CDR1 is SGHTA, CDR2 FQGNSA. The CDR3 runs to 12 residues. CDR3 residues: CASSLMPSPLHF. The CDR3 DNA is TGTGCCAGCAGCTTAATGCCTTCACCCCTCCACTTT.

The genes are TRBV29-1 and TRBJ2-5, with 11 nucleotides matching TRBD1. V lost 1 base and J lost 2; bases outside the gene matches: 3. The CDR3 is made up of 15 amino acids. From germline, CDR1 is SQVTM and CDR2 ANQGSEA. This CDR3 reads CSVEAGQGAQETQYF. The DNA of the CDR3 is TGCAGCGTTGAAGCAGGACAGGGGGCTCAAGAGACCCAGTACTTC.

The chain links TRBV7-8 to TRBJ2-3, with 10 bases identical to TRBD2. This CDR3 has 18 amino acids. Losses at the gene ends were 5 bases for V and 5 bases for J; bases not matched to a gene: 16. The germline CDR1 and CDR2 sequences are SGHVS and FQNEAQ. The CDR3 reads CASSPRRGEAGGQDTQYF. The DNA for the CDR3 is TGTGCCAGCAGCCCCCGGAGGGGTGAAGCGGGGGGGCAAGATACGCAGTATTTT.

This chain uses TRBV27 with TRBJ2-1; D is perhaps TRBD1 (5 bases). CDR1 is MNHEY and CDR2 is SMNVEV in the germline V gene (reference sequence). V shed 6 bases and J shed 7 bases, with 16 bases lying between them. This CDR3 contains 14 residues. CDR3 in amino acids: CASRPSGLGNEQFF. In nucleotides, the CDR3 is TGTGCCAGCAGACCCTCAGGGTTGGGGAATGAGCAGTTCTTC.

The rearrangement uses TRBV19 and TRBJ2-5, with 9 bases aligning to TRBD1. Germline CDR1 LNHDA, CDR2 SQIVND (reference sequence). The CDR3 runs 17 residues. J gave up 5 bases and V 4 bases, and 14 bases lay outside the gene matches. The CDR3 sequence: CASSKTGQGRELETQYF. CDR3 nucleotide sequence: TGTGCCAGTAGTAAAACCGGACAGGGGCGCGAACTCGAGACCCAGTACTTC.

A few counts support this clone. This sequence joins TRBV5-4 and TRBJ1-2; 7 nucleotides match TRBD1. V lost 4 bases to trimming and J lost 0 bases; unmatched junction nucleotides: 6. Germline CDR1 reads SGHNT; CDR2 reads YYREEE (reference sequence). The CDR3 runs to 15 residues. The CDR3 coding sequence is TGTGCCAGCAGCCTAAACAGGGGTTCTAACTATGGCTACACCTTC. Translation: CASSLNRGSNYGYTF.